The clone carrying this T cell receptor beta chain turned up a few times. This entry comes from a study of blood T cell repertoires in COVID-19. In the authors' workflow: Amplification from reference gene primers served as the basis for estimated nucleated cell counts. Generated by immunoSEQ multiplex PCR, the TCRdb table keeps only in-frame clones and is missing some. The D gene and trimming were derived from the DNA, and the V and J assignments and clone size from that table. The repertoire holds 100,000 to 150,000 clones, with about 85% as singletons. The TCR was taken from a man at least 80 years old with active or convalescent COVID-19. The specimen sequenced was peripheral blood.

Written as DNA, the CDR3 is TGTGCCAGCAGCTTGTATATCGACAATGAGCAGTTCTTC. Translation: CASSLYIDNEQFF. The genes are TRBV7-9 and TRBJ2-1; D not resolved. The CDR3 runs to 13 residues. Trimming left V 3 bases short and J 5 bases short, with 8 bases between. The germline V gene has CDR1 SEHNR and CDR2 FQNEAQ (reference sequence).